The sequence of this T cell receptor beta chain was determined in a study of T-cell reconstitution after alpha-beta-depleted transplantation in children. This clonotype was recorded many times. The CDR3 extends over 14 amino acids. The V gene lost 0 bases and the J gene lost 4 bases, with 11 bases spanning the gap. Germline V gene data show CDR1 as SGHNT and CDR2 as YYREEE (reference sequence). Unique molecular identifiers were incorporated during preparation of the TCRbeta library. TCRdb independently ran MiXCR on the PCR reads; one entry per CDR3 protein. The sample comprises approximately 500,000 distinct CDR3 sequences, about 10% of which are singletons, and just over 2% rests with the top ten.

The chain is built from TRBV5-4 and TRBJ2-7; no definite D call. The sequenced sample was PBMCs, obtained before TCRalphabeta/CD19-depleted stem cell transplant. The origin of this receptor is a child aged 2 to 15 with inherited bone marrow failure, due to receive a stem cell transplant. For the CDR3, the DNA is TGTGCCAGCAGCTTGGAGGTTACCCTGTACGAGCAGTACTTC. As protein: CASSLEVTLYEQYF.